This passage covers 14 T cell receptor beta chains from one sample sequenced in a study of PD-1 blockade in classical Hodgkin lymphoma (dated by TCRdb to about 2020). The time point label, as the study defines it: cycle 4 day 1 (C4D1), after less than 7 weeks of nivolumab. All trial patients had relapsed after autologous stem cell transplantation, with cohorts A, B and C differing in prior brentuximab vedotin exposure. The library was obtained by the immunoSEQ multiplex PCR assay. TCRdb provides this immuneACCESS table in a form limited to in-frame rearrangements. Some clones are lacking; in checked studies, under half of them reflect an unresolved V gene, and why the rest are absent is not known. This sample has about 28,000 clones in its table, and over 75% of those were observed once. Roughly 15% of the sample comes from the top ten. This specimen was peripheral blood mononuclear cells (PBMCs), taken before the fourth cycle of nivolumab. The receptors here all came from a human donor with classical Hodgkin lymphoma.

The V call is TRBV5-1, the J call TRBJ1-2; D is uncertain. Germline V gene sequence: CDR1 SGHRS, CDR2 YFSETQ. The V gene lost 2 bases and the J gene lost 3 bases, with 8 bases spanning the gap. CDR3 size: 13 residues. For the CDR3, the DNA is TGCGCCAGCAGCTTAAAGGGAGACTATGGCTACACCTTC. This translates into CASSLKGDYGYTF.

The J gene is TRBJ2-1, the V gene TRBV6-6; unclear D gene. The CDR3 is 11 residues long. V was pared by 4 bases and J by 8 bases, with 6 bases between. Looked up from germline, CDR1 is MNHNY and CDR2 is SVGAGI (reference sequence). The CDR3, as DNA: TGTGCCAGCAGTTCCCTCTATGAGCAGTTCTTC. Translation gives CASSSLYEQFF.

This clone was seen once. This chain joins TRBV4-1 and TRBJ2-3; 9 bases match TRBD2. The CDR3 contains 17 residues. Germline values: CDR1 MGHRA, CDR2 YSYEKL. Germline trimming cut 1 base from V and 6 bases from J; bases unmatched to any gene: 11. The CDR3 is CASSQASGTRRGDTQYF. The CDR3 nucleotides read TGCGCCAGCAGCCAAGCTAGCGGGACCCGGCGGGGGGATACGCAGTATTTT.

The V call is TRBV6-1, the J call TRBJ1-5; no clear D. Trimming cost V 4 bases and J 0 bases, with 7 bases left between them. Germline assignment: CDR1 MNHNS and CDR2 SASEGT. This CDR3 spans 14 amino acids. As DNA, the CDR3 is TGTGCCAGCAGTGGACATTATAGCAATCAGCCCCAGCATTTT. Translating it yields CASSGHYSNQPQHF.

The rearrangement uses TRBV11-3 and TRBJ2-7; 11 bases are shared with TRBD1. Germline V gene data show CDR1 as SGHNT and CDR2 as YENEEA. The CDR3 runs to 15 residues. J was trimmed by 3 bases and V by 5 bases; bases with no gene match: 6. The CDR3 region has the DNA TGTGCCAGCAGCCCCGGACAGGGGGCCGTCTACGAGCAGTACTTC. It codes for CASSPGQGAVYEQYF. The whole variable domain, remainder taken from reference TRBV11-3 and TRBJ2-7, is EAGVVQSPRYKIIEKKQPVAFWCNPISGHNTLYWYLQNLGQGPELLIRYENEEAVDDSQLPKDRFSAERLKGVDSTLKIQPAELGDSAVYLCASSPGQGAVYEQYFGPGTRLTVT.

The CDR3 DNA follows: TGCGCCAGCAGCCAATGGGACAGGTCCCACGAGCAGTACTTC. Protein product: CASSQWDRSHEQYF. The V gene is TRBV4-1, the J gene TRBJ2-7, with 8 bases fitting TRBD1. The CDR3 sequence is 14 residues long. Germline assignment: CDR1 MGHRA and CDR2 YSYEKL. V was pared by 2 bases and J by 5 bases, with 5 bases of the junction left unmatched.

The chain links TRBV29-1 to TRBJ1-1; 7 bases map to TRBD1. CDR3 length: 15 residues. Losses at the gene ends were 5 bases for V and 0 bases for J; bases not matched to a gene: 9. The germline V gene encodes CDR1 SQVTM and CDR2 ANQGSEA. The CDR3 here is CSVSPQGFMNTEAFF. The DNA for the CDR3 is TGCAGCGTTTCCCCACAGGGGTTTATGAACACTGAAGCTTTCTTT.

The CDR3 loop is CASSASGRVHEQYF. CDR3 bases: TGTGCCAGCAGCGCTAGCGGGAGAGTCCACGAGCAGTACTTC. This chain uses TRBV7-9 with TRBJ2-7, with 10 nucleotides matching TRBD2. The CDR3 spans 14 residues. With 5 bases clipped from V and 5 bases from J, the junction kept 6 bases outside the gene matches. Germline-derived CDR1 and CDR2 are SEHNR and FQNEAQ (reference sequence).

The rearrangement joins TRBV19 to TRBJ2-3; 8 bases fit TRBD2. The CDR3 totals 14 residues. Germline-derived CDR1 and CDR2 are LNHDA and SQIVND (reference sequence). With 5 bases clipped from V and 3 bases from J, the junction kept 4 bases outside the gene matches. The CDR3 spells CASSVAGSTDTQYF. The CDR3 DNA follows: TGTGCCAGTAGTGTAGCGGGATCAACAGATACGCAGTATTTT.

CDR3 region: CASSGKSYNEQFF. The CDR3 DNA reads TGCGCCAGCAGCGGGAAGAGTTACAATGAGCAGTTCTTC. The chain joins TRBV5-1 to TRBJ2-1; D uncertain. V was pared by 4 bases and J by 4 bases, with 9 bases between. Germline CDR1 is SGHRS and CDR2 is YFSETQ. The CDR3 is 13 amino acids.

This chain links TRBV29-1 with TRBJ1-1, with 7 nucleotides matching TRBD1. This CDR3 is 16 amino acids long. V gave up 7 bases and J gave up 0 bases; unmatched junction bases: 14. CDR1 and CDR2 from the germline V gene are SQVTM and ANQGSEA. DNA for the CDR3: TGCAGCGCATCGGACAGGCCTTCGACCATGAACACTGAAGCTTTCTTT. Protein product: CSASDRPSTMNTEAFF.

V usage is TRBV27 and J usage is TRBJ2-1, with no clear D. This CDR3 has 15 residues. CDR1 is MNHEY, CDR2 SMNVEV, per germline (reference sequence). V was cut by 3 bases and J by 8 bases, with 17 bases left in between. CDR3 sequence reads: CASSFSRANRDEQFF. As DNA, the CDR3 is TGTGCCAGCAGTTTTAGCCGGGCGAACCGCGATGAGCAGTTCTTC.

The chain is built from TRBV5-1 and TRBJ2-3, with 8 nucleotides matching TRBD2. Germline lookup yields CDR1 SGHRS and CDR2 YFSETQ. This CDR3 is 16 amino acids long. Trimming cost V 4 bases and J 4 bases; bases outside gene matches: 11. CDR3 protein: CASSPIPGLVSDTQYF. CDR3 sequence (DNA): TGCGCCAGCAGCCCAATCCCGGGACTAGTTTCAGATACGCAGTATTTT.

The chain's CDR3 is CASSEASYGGGREQYF. In DNA, the CDR3 is TGTGCCAGCAGTGAAGCCTCCTATGGGGGAGGACGCGAGCAGTACTTC. J is TRBJ2-7 and V is TRBV28; D might be TRBD2 (6 bases). V lost 5 bases to trimming and J lost 6 bases, with 23 bases between them. Germline V lookup: CDR1 MDHEN, CDR2 SYDVKM. The CDR3 loop spans 16 amino acids.